The present T cell receptor (beta chain) was sequenced within a study of long-term antiretroviral therapy in people with HIV. Run at survey level, the immunoSEQ assay was version v3.0. Sequencing was directed toward about 35,000-50,000 T-cell genomes in each sample. Some clones are missing from TCRdb's copy, which holds only in-frame ones; the method was immunoSEQ multiplex PCR. In the table there are fewer than 40,000 clones, 85% to 90% of which are singletons. Each contributor possessed a minimum of one pre-ART and a minimum of two post-ART PBMC samples. General study points: Blood dates from the mid-2000s to the late 2010s, possibly under older ART regimens. Those clones which expanded before ART made up the dominant part of the repertoire at all time points.

The CDR3 loop spans 12 amino acids. CDR1 and CDR2 from the germline V gene are MNHEY and SMNVEV (reference sequence). V was pared by 7 bases and J by 11 bases, with 9 bases of the junction left unmatched. Regarding this clone: Its antigen is undetermined.

The source was unsorted PBMCs, collected 3.1 years after starting antiretroviral therapy. This receptor was identified in a woman in her forties or fifties with HIV. The chain joins TRBV27 to TRBJ2-3, with TRBD2 matching 7 bases. As DNA, the CDR3 is TGTGCCAGCACCGCGGGACTATTCGAGCAGTATTTT. Its translation is CASTAGLFEQYF.